These 19 T cell receptor beta chains share one sample of origin, sequenced in a study of shared clonotypes between healthy human individuals. CD8 cells regarded as naive lacked CD45RO, were positively chosen for CCR7, and omitted terminally differentiated effector memory CD45RA+ cells. Data came from immunoSEQ multiplex PCR; TCRdb stores just in-frame clones and leaves some out. The top ten hold approximately 1.2% of the sample, which has roughly 1,800,000 clones, approximately 95% seen once. The material sequenced was naive CD8+ T cells sorted from blood. The receptors come from a man aged 18 to 30 in good health.

V usage is TRBV7-3 and J usage is TRBJ2-1; 9 nucleotides line up with TRBD2. V was pared by 4 bases and J by 2 bases, with 3 bases of the junction left unmatched. The CDR3 totals 15 residues. The germline V gene encodes CDR1 SGHTA and CDR2 FQGTGA. The CDR3 is CASSSLAGTYNEQFF. The CDR3 nucleotides read TGTGCCAGCAGCTCTCTAGCGGGGACCTACAATGAGCAGTTCTTC. The full variable domain, with the rest looked up from reference TRBV7-3 and TRBJ2-1, is GAGVSQTPSNKVTEKGKYVELRCDPISGHTALYWYRQSLGQGPEFLIYFQGTGAADDSGLPNDRFFAVRPEGSVSTLKIQRTERGDSAVYLCASSSLAGTYNEQFFGPGTRLTVL.

With respect to this clone: Within the sample, other DNA sequences also encode this same CDR3. V and J are TRBV5-1 and TRBJ2-1; D might be TRBD2 (6 bases). The CDR3 consists of 12 residues. V was cut by 0 bases and J by 9 bases, with 7 bases left in between. CDR1 and CDR2 from the germline V gene are SGHRS and YFSETQ. The CDR3 nucleotides are TGCGCCAGCAGCTTGGAGGGAGGTGAGCAGTTCTTC. This sequence encodes CASSLEGGEQFF.

This chain uses TRBV5-1 with TRBJ1-1; a possible D gene is TRBD1 (5 bases). Germline CDR1 SGHRS, CDR2 YFSETQ. The V and J ends lost 0 bases and 2 bases respectively, with 20 bases between them. This CDR3 comprises 18 residues. In DNA, the CDR3 is TGCGCCAGCAGCTTGGCCTGGGGGGAGGCTATGGGTAACACTGAAGCTTTCTTT. Encoded protein: CASSLAWGEAMGNTEAFF. Combining the CDR3 with reference TRBV5-1 and TRBJ1-1 gives the whole variable domain KAGVTQTPRYLIKTRGQQVTLSCSPISGHRSVSWYQQTPGQGLQFLFEYFSETQRNKGNFPGRFSGRQFSNSRSEMNVSTLELGDSALYLCASSLAWGEAMGNTEAFFGQGTRLTVV.

This chain links TRBV9 with TRBJ1-1; D gene unclear. Germline loops: CDR1 SGDLS, CDR2 YYNGEE. CDR3 length: 13 amino acids. Deletions cut 4 bases from V and 8 bases from J, with 15 bases between. CDR3 sequence (DNA): TGTGCCAGCAGCCCTGGGATCTGGCCAGAAGCTTTCTTT. Its protein is CASSPGIWPEAFF.

The rearrangement uses TRBV11-1 and TRBJ2-5; 13 bases match TRBD2. Germline values: CDR1 SGHAT, CDR2 FQDESV (reference sequence). This CDR3 has 15 amino acids. V lost 3 bases, J lost 5 bases, and 3 bases stayed unmatched. The DNA of the CDR3 is TGTGCCAGCAGCTTTACTAGCGGGGGGGCCGAGACCCAGTACTTC. Encoded protein: CASSFTSGGAETQYF.

V gene TRBV15 combines with J gene TRBJ2-7; TRBD1 might be the D (5 bases). V dropped 3 bases and J dropped 0 bases, with 15 bases sitting between them. Germline loops: CDR1 LNHNV, CDR2 YYDKDF (reference sequence). The CDR3 length is 16 residues. The CDR3: CATSSGEGATSYEQYF. The CDR3 DNA reads TGTGCCACCAGCAGTGGCGAAGGGGCGACCTCCTACGAGCAGTACTTC.

The V call is TRBV7-9, the J call TRBJ2-7, with TRBD2 as a possible D gene (5 bases). The CDR3 length is 15 residues. The germline CDR1 and CDR2 sequences are SEHNR and FQNEAQ (reference sequence). V lost 3 bases, J lost 3 bases, and 15 bases lay in between. The CDR3 DNA is TGTGCCAGCAGCTTTGGTGGAGGCCCAATCTACGAGCAGTACTTC. This sequence encodes CASSFGGGPIYEQYF.

The chain combines TRBV4-1 with TRBJ2-5; D not certain. The CDR3 spans 15 residues. CDR1 is MGHRA, CDR2 YSYEKL, per germline. The V end was cut by 0 bases, the J end by 1 base, with 9 bases between. The CDR3 DNA reads as TGCGCCAGCAGCCAAGATCCGAGTTCCCAAGAGACCCAGTACTTC. It specifies CASSQDPSSQETQYF.

The V gene is TRBV7-8, the J gene TRBJ2-7, with TRBD2 identical over 7 bases. The CDR3 length is 17 residues. Looked up from germline, CDR1 is SGHVS and CDR2 is FQNEAQ. V trimming: 1 base; J trimming: 4 bases; junction bases outside the gene matches: 13. The DNA of the CDR3 is TGTGCCAGCAGCTTAGAATTTCAGGCGGGAGAGGGATACGAGCAGTACTTC. Translating it yields CASSLEFQAGEGYEQYF.

The genes are TRBV7-9 and TRBJ2-7; 11 positions match TRBD1. Germline V gene sequence: CDR1 SEHNR, CDR2 FQNEAQ (reference sequence). This CDR3 has 16 residues. V shed 5 bases, J shed 5 bases, and the junction held 11 bases outside the gene matches. The CDR3 loop reads CASSKIPGQGDHEQYF. In DNA form, the CDR3 reads TGTGCCAGCAGCAAGATACCGGGACAGGGGGACCACGAGCAGTACTTC.

The J gene is TRBJ2-5, the V gene TRBV27; D assignment may be TRBD1 or TRBD2 (5 bases each). The CDR3 sequence is 13 residues long. Germline V lookup: CDR1 MNHEY, CDR2 SMNVEV (reference sequence). With 5 bases removed from V and 3 bases from J, the gap between germline ends came to 10 bases. The CDR3 DNA sequence: TGTGCCAGCAGTGTCCGGGACGAAGAGACCCAGTACTTC. Its translation is CASSVRDEETQYF.

V usage is TRBV7-6 and J usage is TRBJ2-7; 10 bases are shared with TRBD2. The junction had 7 bases not matched to a gene; V was cut back by 4 bases and J by 7 bases. The CDR3 consists of 14 residues. Looked up from germline, CDR1 is SGHVS and CDR2 is FNYEAQ. CDR3 residues: CASSSLAGAPEQYF. Here the CDR3 DNA reads TGTGCCAGCAGCTCTCTAGCGGGAGCACCTGAGCAGTACTTC.

The chain recombines TRBV7-6 with TRBJ2-6; D is undetermined. Trimming stripped 4 bases from V and 0 bases from J, with 10 bases between. Germline CDR1 SGHVS, CDR2 FNYEAQ. This CDR3 has 16 residues. The CDR3 region has the DNA TGTGCCAGCAGCTCGGACGTAGGCTCTGGGGCCAACGTCCTGACTTTC. Translation gives CASSSDVGSGANVLTF. The full variable domain, in which reference TRBV7-6 and TRBJ2-6 provide the parts outside the CDR3, is GAGVSQSPRYKVTKRGQDVALRCDPISGHVSLYWYRQALGQGPEFLTYFNYEAQQDKSGLPNDRFSAERPEGSISTLTIQRTEQRDSAMYRCASSSDVGSGANVLTFGAGSRLTVL.

The rearrangement links TRBV29-1 to TRBJ2-1; D possibly uses TRBD1 or TRBD2 (5 bases each). CDR3 length: 13 amino acids. CDR1 SQVTM and CDR2 ANQGSEA come from the germline V gene. V lost 6 bases, J lost 1 base, and 10 bases lay in between. The CDR3 coding sequence is TGCAGCGTCCGGGACGGATCCTACAATGAGCAGTTCTTC. Protein: CSVRDGSYNEQFF.

The chain has TRBV4-3 and TRBJ2-7; maybe TRBD2 (6 bases). CDR1 and CDR2 from the germline V gene are LGHNA and YSLEER. The length of the CDR3 is 16 residues. V dropped 0 bases and J dropped 3 bases, with 15 bases sitting between them. CDR3 in amino acids: CASSQDQGSGHYEQYF. CDR3 nucleotide sequence: TGCGCCAGCAGCCAAGATCAAGGTAGCGGTCACTACGAGCAGTACTTC.

V and J are TRBV6-1 and TRBJ2-7; TRBD2 agrees at 8 bases. The CDR3 length is 14 residues. The junction had 4 bases not matched to a gene; V was cut back by 4 bases and J by 2 bases. The germline V gene encodes CDR1 MNHNS and CDR2 SASEGT. The CDR3 DNA is TGTGCCAGCAGTGTAACTAGCGGAGCCTACGAGCAGTACTTC. This encodes CASSVTSGAYEQYF.

Turning to this clone: Other DNA sequences in this sample translate to the same CDR3. This chain connects TRBV6-5 to TRBJ2-1, with 10 bases matching TRBD2. The CDR3 is made up of 16 amino acids. The V gene end was trimmed by 0 bases and the J gene end by 4 bases; junction bases not matched to a gene: 3. The germline gives CDR1 MNHEY, CDR2 SVGAGI. The CDR3 region has the DNA TGTGCCAGCAGTTACTCGAGGACTAGCGGATACAATGAGCAGTTCTTC. Its translation is CASSYSRTSGYNEQFF.

The V call is TRBV4-3, the J call TRBJ2-7; weak D call: TRBD1 (5 bases). V shed 1 base and J shed 2 bases, with 12 bases lying between them. CDR1 is LGHNA, CDR2 YSLEER, per germline. The CDR3 is made up of 15 amino acids. The chain's CDR3 is CASSQGRAGTYEQYF. The CDR3, as DNA: TGCGCCAGCAGCCAAGGTCGAGCAGGGACCTACGAGCAGTACTTC.

V usage is TRBV27 and J usage is TRBJ1-2, with 12 bases identical to TRBD1. The J segment lost 6 bases and the V segment lost 2 bases, leaving 4 bases of the junction unmatched. The germline V gene encodes CDR1 MNHEY and CDR2 SMNVEV (reference sequence). The CDR3 sequence is 15 residues long. The CDR3 loop reads CASSLGTGGTNGYTF. The CDR3 DNA is TGTGCCAGCAGTTTAGGGACAGGGGGCACCAATGGCTACACCTTC.